Included here is one TCR beta chain sequence, with context. The target antigen is unknown. Generated by immunoSEQ multiplex PCR, the TCRdb table keeps only in-frame clones and is missing some. This sample carries some 19,000 clones, over 80% of them seen once, and the ten largest clones take roughly 3.9%. This entry belongs to a study of T cells in localized non-small cell lung cancer. Study-level points and caveats: Detection in adjacent lung was observed for a median about 56 of the top 100 tumor clones. Adjacent uninvolved lung had the highest clonality, suggesting focused antigen responses. Only one tumor region went through sequencing, so heterogeneity may still be there. Longer overall survival was seen with higher T cell density measured in blood.

The TCR was taken from a male donor at least 60 years old with stage I squamous cell lung carcinoma. Sample: peripheral blood, taken before any cancer treatment.

The CDR3: CASSSTGALPDGQYF. DNA for the CDR3: TGCGCCAGCAGTTCGACAGGTGCCCTCCCTGACGGGCAGTACTTC. The chain uses TRBV23-1 and TRBJ2-7; D is perhaps TRBD1 (6 bases). TRBV23-1 is designated an ORF whose function remains uncertain. The V gene lost 5 bases and the J gene lost 9 bases, with 23 bases spanning the gap. This CDR3 has 15 residues.